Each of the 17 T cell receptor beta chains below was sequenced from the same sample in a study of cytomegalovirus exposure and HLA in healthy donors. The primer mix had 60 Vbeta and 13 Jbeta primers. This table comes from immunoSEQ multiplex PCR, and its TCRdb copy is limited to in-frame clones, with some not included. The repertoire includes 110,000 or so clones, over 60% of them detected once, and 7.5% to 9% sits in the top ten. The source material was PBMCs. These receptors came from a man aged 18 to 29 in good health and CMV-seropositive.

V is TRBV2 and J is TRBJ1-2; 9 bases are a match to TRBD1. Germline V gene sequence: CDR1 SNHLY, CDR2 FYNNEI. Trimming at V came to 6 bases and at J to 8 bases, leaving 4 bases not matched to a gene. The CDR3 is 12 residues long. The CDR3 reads CASRGTGLGYTF. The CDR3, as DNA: TGTGCCAGCAGGGGGACAGGGTTAGGCTACACCTTC.

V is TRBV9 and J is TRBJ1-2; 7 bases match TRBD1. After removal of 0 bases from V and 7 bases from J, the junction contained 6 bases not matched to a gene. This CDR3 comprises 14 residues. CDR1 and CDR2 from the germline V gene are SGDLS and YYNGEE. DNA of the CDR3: TGTGCCAGCAGCGTAGGTATAGGGGGCTTTGGCTACACCTTC. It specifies CASSVGIGGFGYTF.

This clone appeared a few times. The CDR3 sequence is CSGGPGQGPQPQHF. The CDR3 nucleotides are TGCAGCGGGGGACCGGGACAGGGTCCACAGCCCCAGCATTTT. This chain joins TRBV29-1 and TRBJ1-5; TRBD1 agrees at 9 bases. CDR3 size: 14 residues. CDR1 and CDR2 from the germline V gene are SQVTM and ANQGSEA. Unmatched junction bases numbered 11, after V lost 7 bases and J lost 7 bases.

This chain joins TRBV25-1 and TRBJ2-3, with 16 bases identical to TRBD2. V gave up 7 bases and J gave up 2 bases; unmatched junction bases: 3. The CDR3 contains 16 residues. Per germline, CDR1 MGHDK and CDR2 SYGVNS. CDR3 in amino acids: CASTGTSGGATDTQYF. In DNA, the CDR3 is TGTGCCAGCACCGGGACTAGCGGGGGGGCCACAGATACGCAGTATTTT.

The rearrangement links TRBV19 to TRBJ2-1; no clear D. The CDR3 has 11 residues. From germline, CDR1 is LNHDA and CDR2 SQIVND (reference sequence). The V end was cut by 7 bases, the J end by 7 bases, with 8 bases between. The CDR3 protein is CASTSSNEQFF. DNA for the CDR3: TGTGCCAGTACCTCTAGTAATGAGCAGTTCTTC.

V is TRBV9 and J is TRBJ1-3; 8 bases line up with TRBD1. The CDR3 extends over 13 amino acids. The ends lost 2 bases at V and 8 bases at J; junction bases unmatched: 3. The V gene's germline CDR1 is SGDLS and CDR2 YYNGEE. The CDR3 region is CASSVDRGDTIYF. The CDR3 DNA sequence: TGTGCCAGCAGCGTTGACAGGGGTGACACCATATATTTT. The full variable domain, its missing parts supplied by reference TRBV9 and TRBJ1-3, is DSGVTQTPKHLITATGQRVTLRCSPRSGDLSVYWYQQSLDQGLQFLIQYYNGEERAKGNILERFSAQQFPDLHSELNLSSLELGDSALYFCASSVDRGDTIYFGEGSWLTVV.

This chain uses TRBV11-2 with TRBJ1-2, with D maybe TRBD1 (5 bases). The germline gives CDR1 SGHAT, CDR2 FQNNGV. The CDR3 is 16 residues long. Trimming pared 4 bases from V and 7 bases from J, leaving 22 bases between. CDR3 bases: TGTGCCAGCAGCTCCCGGTTTTTGGGGCCGACATCTGGCTACACCTTC. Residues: CASSSRFLGPTSGYTF.

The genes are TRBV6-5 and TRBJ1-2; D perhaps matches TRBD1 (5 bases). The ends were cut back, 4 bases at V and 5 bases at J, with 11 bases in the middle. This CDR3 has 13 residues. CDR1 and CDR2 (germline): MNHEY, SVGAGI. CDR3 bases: TGTGCCAGCAGTTCCGACGGGGGATATGGCTACACCTTC. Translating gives CASSSDGGYGYTF.

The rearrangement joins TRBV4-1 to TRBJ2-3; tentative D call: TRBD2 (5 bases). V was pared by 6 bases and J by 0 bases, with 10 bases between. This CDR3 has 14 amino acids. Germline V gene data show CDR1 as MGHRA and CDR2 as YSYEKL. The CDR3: CASRLTTSTDTQYF. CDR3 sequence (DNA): TGCGCCAGCAGGCTGACTACTAGCACAGATACGCAGTATTTT.

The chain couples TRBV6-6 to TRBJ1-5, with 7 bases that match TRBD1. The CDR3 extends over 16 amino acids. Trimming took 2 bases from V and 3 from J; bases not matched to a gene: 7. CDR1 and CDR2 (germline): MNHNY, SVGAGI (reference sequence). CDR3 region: CASSYAGGQNNQPQHF. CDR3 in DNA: TGTGCCAGCAGTTACGCCGGGGGACAGAACAATCAGCCCCAGCATTTT.

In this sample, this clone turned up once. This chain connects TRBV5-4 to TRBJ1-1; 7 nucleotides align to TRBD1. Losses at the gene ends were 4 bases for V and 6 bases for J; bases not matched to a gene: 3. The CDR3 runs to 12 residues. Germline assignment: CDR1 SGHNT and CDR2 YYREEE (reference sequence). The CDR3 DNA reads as TGTGCCAGCAGCGCTACAGGGGCTGAAGCTTTCTTT. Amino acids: CASSATGAEAFF.

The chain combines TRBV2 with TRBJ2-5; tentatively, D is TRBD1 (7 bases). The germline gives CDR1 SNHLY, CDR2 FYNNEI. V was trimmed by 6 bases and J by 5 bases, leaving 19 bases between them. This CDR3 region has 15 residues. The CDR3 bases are TGTGCCAGCAGCGGACAGGAGGGGGCGCGGGAGACCCAGTACTTC. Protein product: CASSGQEGARETQYF.

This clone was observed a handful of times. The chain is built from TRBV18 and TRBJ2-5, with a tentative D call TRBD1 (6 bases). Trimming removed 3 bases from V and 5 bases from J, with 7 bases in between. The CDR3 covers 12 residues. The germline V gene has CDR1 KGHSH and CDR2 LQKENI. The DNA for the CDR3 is TGTGCCAGCTCACCGAGGGGGGAGACCCAGTACTTC. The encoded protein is CASSPRGETQYF.

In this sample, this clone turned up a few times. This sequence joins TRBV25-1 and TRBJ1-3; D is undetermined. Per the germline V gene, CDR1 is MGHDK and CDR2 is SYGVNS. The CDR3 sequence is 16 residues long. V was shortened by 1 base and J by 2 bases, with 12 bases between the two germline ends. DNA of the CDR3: TGTGCCAGCAGTGAATTGGTGTGGCCAGCTGGAAACACCATATATTTT. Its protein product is CASSELVWPAGNTIYF.

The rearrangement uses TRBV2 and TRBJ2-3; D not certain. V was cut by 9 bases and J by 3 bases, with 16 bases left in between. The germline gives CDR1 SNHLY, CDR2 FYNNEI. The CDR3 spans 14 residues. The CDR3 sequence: CASHAWLGTDTQYF. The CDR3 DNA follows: TGTGCCAGTCATGCGTGGCTAGGTACAGATACGCAGTATTTT.

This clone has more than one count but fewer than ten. CDR3 region: CASSQPSRTDNLYNEQFF. CDR3 DNA sequence: TGCGCCAGCAGCCAACCAAGTCGGACGGACAATTTGTACAATGAGCAGTTCTTC. This chain connects TRBV4-1 to TRBJ2-1, with a tentative D call TRBD1 (5 bases). The V end was cut by 2 bases, the J end by 4 bases, with 21 bases between. This CDR3 spans 18 amino acids. Per germline, CDR1 MGHRA and CDR2 YSYEKL.

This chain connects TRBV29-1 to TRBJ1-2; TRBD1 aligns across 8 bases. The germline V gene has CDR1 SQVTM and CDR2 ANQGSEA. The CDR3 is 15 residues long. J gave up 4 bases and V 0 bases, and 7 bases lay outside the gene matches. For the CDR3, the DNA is TGCAGCGTTGAAGAATCTGCAGGGGGCAGCTATGGCTACACCTTC. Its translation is CSVEESAGGSYGYTF.